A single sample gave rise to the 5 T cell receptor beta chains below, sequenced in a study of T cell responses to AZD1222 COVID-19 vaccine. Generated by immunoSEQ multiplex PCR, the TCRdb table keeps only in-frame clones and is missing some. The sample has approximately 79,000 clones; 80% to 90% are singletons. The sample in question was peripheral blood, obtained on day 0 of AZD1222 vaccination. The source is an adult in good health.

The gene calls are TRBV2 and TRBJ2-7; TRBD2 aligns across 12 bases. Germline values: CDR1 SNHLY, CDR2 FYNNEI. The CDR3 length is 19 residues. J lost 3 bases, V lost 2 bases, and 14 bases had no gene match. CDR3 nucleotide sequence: TGTGCCAGCAGTGAAAGGACTAGCGGGACTCGCAGACTTTTCTACGAGCAGTACTTC. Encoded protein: CASSERTSGTRRLFYEQYF.

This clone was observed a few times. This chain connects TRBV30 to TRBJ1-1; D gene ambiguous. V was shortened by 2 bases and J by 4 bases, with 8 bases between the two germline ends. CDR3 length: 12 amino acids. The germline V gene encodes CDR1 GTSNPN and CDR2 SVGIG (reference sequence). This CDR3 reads CAWSWWGTEAFF. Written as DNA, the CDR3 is TGTGCCTGGAGTTGGTGGGGCACTGAAGCTTTCTTT.

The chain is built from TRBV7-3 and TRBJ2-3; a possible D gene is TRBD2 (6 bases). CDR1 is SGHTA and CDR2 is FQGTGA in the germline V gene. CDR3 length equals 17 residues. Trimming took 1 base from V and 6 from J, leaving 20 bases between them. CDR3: CASSLKRGGTSGDTQYF. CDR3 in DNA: TGTGCCAGCAGCTTAAAACGTGGCGGGACGTCCGGTGATACGCAGTATTTT.

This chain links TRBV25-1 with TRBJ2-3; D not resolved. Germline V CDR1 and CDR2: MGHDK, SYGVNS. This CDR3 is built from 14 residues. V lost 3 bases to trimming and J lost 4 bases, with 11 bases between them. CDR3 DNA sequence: TGTGCCAGCAGTGACATCAGTAGGGCAGATACGCAGTATTTT. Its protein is CASSDISRADTQYF.

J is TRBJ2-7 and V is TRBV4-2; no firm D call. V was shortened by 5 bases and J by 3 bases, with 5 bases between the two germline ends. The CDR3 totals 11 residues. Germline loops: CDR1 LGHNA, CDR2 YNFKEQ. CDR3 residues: CASSSNYEQYF. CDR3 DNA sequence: TGTGCCAGCAGCTCCAACTACGAGCAGTACTTC.